The clone carrying this T cell receptor (beta chain) came up once. Amplifying from RNA transcripts, the study obtained TCR beta CDR3 regions. The workflow started with a first-round RT-PCR run with HTBI primers and then moved on to a second-round multiplex PCR. MiXCR was run by TCRdb on the multiplex PCR reads, yielding one entry per CDR3 protein. Of approximately 160,000 distinct CDR3 sequences detected, around 39% appear once; the ten largest clones hold 8% to 9.5%. This specimen belongs to a study of Graves' ophthalmopathy and Graves' hyperthyroidism. Germline V lookup: CDR1 MNHEY, CDR2 SMNVEV (reference sequence). V lost 5 bases, J lost 7 bases, and 7 bases stayed unmatched. This CDR3 has 15 amino acids.

The chain recombines TRBV27 with TRBJ1-6, with 8 bases that match TRBD1. Sequencing was done on a sample of peripheral blood. This clonotype originated in a man between 25 and 39 years old with Graves' ophthalmopathy. The CDR3 here is CASSQDRARNSPLHF. CDR3 nucleotides: TGTGCCAGCAGTCAGGACAGGGCGCGAAATTCACCCCTCCACTTT.